One sample yielded the 5 T cell receptor beta chains listed below, sequenced in a study of blood T cell repertoires in COVID-19. Measured with immunoSEQ multiplex PCR; TCRdb has only the in-frame clones, and not every one. The sample has fewer than 350,000 clones, about 89% seen once; the top ten hold 7.8%. Sequenced material: peripheral blood. All receptors come from a woman aged 50 to 60 who had recovered from COVID-19.

The chain employs TRBV28 and TRBJ2-5; D is uncertain. V was shortened by 6 bases and J by 5 bases, with 16 bases between the two germline ends. From germline, CDR1 is MDHEN and CDR2 SYDVKM. CDR3 size: 14 residues. CDR3 protein: CASSRTQWRETQYF. The CDR3 nucleotides are TGTGCCAGCAGCCGAACCCAATGGCGGGAGACCCAGTACTTC.

The chain carries TRBV6-2 or TRBV6-3 and TRBJ2-3; 7 bases fit TRBD1. With V trimmed by 4 bases and J by 4 bases, 14 bases remained unmatched. Per the germline V gene, CDR1 is MNHEY and CDR2 is SVGEGT. The CDR3 runs 17 residues. The CDR3 loop reads CASSFRQTGMFADTQYF. CDR3 DNA: TGTGCCAGCAGTTTCAGACAGACAGGGATGTTTGCAGATACGCAGTATTTT.

This chain connects TRBV12-3 or TRBV12-4 to TRBJ1-2, with D perhaps matching TRBD1 (5 bases). The V end lost 9 bases, the J end lost 7 bases, and 15 bases lay between the germline ends. The length of the CDR3 is 12 residues. DNA of the CDR3: TGTGCCAGTAGCAGGGAAGGCCGTGGCTACACCTTC. Protein sequence: CASSREGRGYTF.

The chain carries TRBV30 and TRBJ2-3; the match to TRBD2 covers 8 bases. CDR3 size: 15 residues. Germline V gives CDR1 GTSNPN, CDR2 SVGIG (reference sequence). Losses at the gene ends were 7 bases for V and 2 bases for J; bases not matched to a gene: 11. The CDR3 nucleotides read TGTGCCTTCACTAAACTAGCGGATTTCACAGATACGCAGTATTTT. Its translation: CAFTKLADFTDTQYF.

The chain employs TRBV28 and TRBJ2-1; D uncertain. CDR1 is MDHEN, CDR2 SYDVKM, per germline. V was cut by 6 bases and J by 11 bases, with 17 bases left in between. CDR3 length equals 13 residues. As DNA, the CDR3 is TGTGCCAGCAGGGATTCCGGGTTCCCCAAGCAGTTCTTC. It encodes CASRDSGFPKQFF.